The clone carrying this T cell receptor beta chain has more than one count but fewer than ten. Its antigen is not known. TCRdb itself ran the 5' RACE reads through MiXCR, one entry per CDR3 protein. Among approximately 250,000 distinct CDR3 sequences, 6.5% to 8% were seen once, and the ten largest hold approximately 15%. Trimming cost V 0 bases and J 0 bases, with 15 bases left between them. The CDR3 spans 17 residues. CDR1 and CDR2 from the germline V gene are SGDLS and YYNGEE. These data come from a study of identical twins. General study points: Invariant MAIT and iNKT cells are populations that could partly confound zero-insertion analyses. Insertions ran lower in abundant cord blood beta clonotypes, though not in memory repertoires.

Separately, the same data were catalogued under a study of T cells expressing NK-cell markers. In that study: Sorted T-cell subsets CD3+CD56+NKG2C+, CD3+CD56+NKG2C- and CD3+CD56-NKG2C+ were TCR beta-sequenced.

The chain couples TRBV9 to TRBJ1-2; the D gene is possibly TRBD1 (6 bases). The TCR was taken from a woman aged 18-29 years in good health. Source material: CD8+ T cells sorted from blood. As DNA, the CDR3 is TGTGCCAGCAGCGTAGAGGGGGGCGCGGGCTCTAACTATGGCTACACCTTC. It specifies CASSVEGGAGSNYGYTF. Full variable domain (outside the CDR3, taken from reference TRBV9 and TRBJ1-2): DSGVTQTPKHLITATGQRVTLRCSPRSGDLSVYWYQQSLDQGLQFLIQYYNGEERAKGNILERFSAQQFPDLHSELNLSSLELGDSALYFCASSVEGGAGSNYGYTFGSGTRLTVV.